The sample holds a few counts of the clone carrying this T cell receptor beta chain. Its target is not known. With 5 bases clipped from V and 3 bases from J, the junction kept 11 bases outside the gene matches. From germline, CDR1 is SGHTA and CDR2 FQGNSA. The CDR3 extends over 17 amino acids. The data were obtained in a study of T cells after yellow fever vaccination. Study outcomes and limitations: Abundant bulk-population clonotypes could contaminate the FACS-sorted repertoires.

MiXCR, run by TCRdb on the 5' RACE reads, gives a single entry per CDR3 protein. The sample comprises 550,000 or so distinct CDR3 sequences, 19% of which are singletons, and around 15% rests with the top ten. The rearrangement links TRBV7-2 to TRBJ1-3; 9 positions agree with TRBD1. Here the sequenced sample was PBMCs, taken 15 days after the yellow fever booster vaccination. The receptor was derived from a man aged 25-40 years who received the YFV17D yellow fever vaccine. DNA of the CDR3: TGTGCCAGCAGCCCATTACAGGGGGCGGCGGTTGGAAACACCATATATTTT. Translating gives CASSPLQGAAVGNTIYF.